This TCR beta chain came from a study of blood T cell repertoires in COVID-19. Enrollees, about 18 to 90 years old, lived in around 23 US areas. Data came from immunoSEQ multiplex PCR; TCRdb stores just in-frame clones and leaves some out. The top ten clones hold approximately 1.4% of a sample with some 230,000 clones, roughly four fifths of them seen once. This CDR3 is built from 11 residues. V lost 3 bases, J lost 14 bases, and 14 bases lay in between. Germline V gives CDR1 DFQATT, CDR2 SNEGSKA (reference sequence). This TCR derives from a woman aged 40 to 50 with acute COVID-19. Sequencing was done on a sample of PBMCs or T cells enriched from blood (not recorded which). The genes are TRBV20-1 and TRBJ2-1, with D possibly TRBD2 on 5 matching bases. The CDR3 nucleotides are TGCAGTGCTAGGCCGGGATACGAGGAGTTCTTC. Its translation is CSARPGYEEFF.